In its sample, the clone carrying this TCR beta chain was seen once. Looked up from germline, CDR1 is MNHEY and CDR2 is SMNVEV (reference sequence). V lost 0 bases and J 5 bases, leaving 8 bases between the germline ends. The CDR3 covers 13 residues. The source of the sample is a study of blood T cell repertoires in COVID-19. Measured with immunoSEQ multiplex PCR; TCRdb has only the in-frame clones, and not every one. The sample records about 220,000 clones, about 80% being singletons. J is TRBJ2-7 and V is TRBV27; D remains unclear. Sequenced input: PBMCs or T cells enriched from blood (not recorded which). The sequence was collected from a woman between 50 and 59 years old who had been exposed to COVID-19. CDR3 DNA sequence: TGTGCCAGCAGTTTATCAGAGGTCCACGAGCAGTACTTC. It specifies CASSLSEVHEQYF.